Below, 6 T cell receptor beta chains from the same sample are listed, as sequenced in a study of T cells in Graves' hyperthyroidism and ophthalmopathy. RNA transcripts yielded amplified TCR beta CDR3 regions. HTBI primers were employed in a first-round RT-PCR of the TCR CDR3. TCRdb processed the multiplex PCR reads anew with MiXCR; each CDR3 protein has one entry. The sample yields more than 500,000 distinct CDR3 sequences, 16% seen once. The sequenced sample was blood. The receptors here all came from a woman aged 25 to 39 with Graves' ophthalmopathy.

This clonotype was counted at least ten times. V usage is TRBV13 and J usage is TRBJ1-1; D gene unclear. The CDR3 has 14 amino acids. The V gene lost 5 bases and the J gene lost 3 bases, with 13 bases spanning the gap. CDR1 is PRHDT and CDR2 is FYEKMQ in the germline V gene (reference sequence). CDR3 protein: CASSPGRAHTEAFF. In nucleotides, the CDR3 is TGTGCCAGCAGCCCCGGGAGGGCCCACACTGAAGCTTTCTTT. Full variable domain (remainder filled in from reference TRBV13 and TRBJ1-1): AAGVIQSPRHLIKEKRETATLKCYPIPRHDTVYWYQQGPGQDPQFLISFYEKMQSDKGSIPDRFSAQQFSDYHSELNMSSLELGDSALYFCASSPGRAHTEAFFGQGTRLTVV.

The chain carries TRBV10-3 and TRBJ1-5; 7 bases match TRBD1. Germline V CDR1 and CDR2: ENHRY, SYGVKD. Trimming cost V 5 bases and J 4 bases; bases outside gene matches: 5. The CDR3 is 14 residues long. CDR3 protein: CAISLQGRNQPQHF. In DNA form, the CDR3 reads TGTGCCATCAGTTTACAGGGGCGAAATCAGCCCCAGCATTTT.

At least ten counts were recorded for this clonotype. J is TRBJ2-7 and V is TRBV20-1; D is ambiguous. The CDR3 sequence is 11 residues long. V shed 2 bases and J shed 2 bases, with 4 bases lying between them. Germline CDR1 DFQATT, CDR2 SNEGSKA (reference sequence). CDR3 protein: CSARTAYEQYF. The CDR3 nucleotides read TGCAGTGCTAGAACGGCCTACGAGCAGTACTTC.

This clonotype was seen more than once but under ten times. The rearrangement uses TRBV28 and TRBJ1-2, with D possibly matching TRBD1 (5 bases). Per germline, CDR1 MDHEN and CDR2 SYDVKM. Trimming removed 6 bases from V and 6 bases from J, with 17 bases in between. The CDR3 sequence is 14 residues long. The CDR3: CASSRILQGNGYTF. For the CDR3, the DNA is TGTGCCAGCAGCAGGATACTTCAGGGAAATGGCTACACCTTC.

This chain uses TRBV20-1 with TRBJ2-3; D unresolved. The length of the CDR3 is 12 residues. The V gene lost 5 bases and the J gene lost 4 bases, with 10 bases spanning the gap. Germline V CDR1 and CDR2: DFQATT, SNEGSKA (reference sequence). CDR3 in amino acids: CSASQGADTQYF. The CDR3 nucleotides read TGCAGTGCTTCTCAAGGCGCAGATACGCAGTATTTT.

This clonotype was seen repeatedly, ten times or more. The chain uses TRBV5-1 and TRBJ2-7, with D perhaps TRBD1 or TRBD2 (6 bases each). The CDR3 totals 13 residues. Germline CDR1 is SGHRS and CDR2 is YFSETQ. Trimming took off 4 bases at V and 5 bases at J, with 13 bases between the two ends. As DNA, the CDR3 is TGCGCCAGCAGCGATGGGGGGCTCAACGAGCAGTACTTC. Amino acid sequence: CASSDGGLNEQYF.